The subject of this entry is one T cell receptor beta chain. Antigen unknown. Profiled with immunoSEQ multiplex PCR; TCRdb holds only in-frame clones, not every one. In the table there are some 4,000 clones, almost 90% of which are singletons. These data originate in a study of brain metastases from non-small cell lung cancer. The study's findings and limits: T-cell infiltration was lower in brain metastases than primaries (P < 0.001). Compared with their matched primary tumors, approximately 68% of brain metastases showed expanded T-cell clones. Metastases had sparse T cells but largely shared repertoires with primaries.

Unmatched junction bases numbered 10, after V lost 0 bases and J lost 9 bases. The germline CDR1 and CDR2 sequences are MDHEN and SYDVKM. The CDR3 is 15 residues long. This rearrangement joins TRBV28 to TRBJ1-2; TRBD1 matches at 7 bases. The receptor was isolated from a donor over 35 with non-small cell lung cancer. Sequenced input: primary lung tumor tissue. The CDR3 coding sequence is TGTGCCAGCAGTTTATGCCCAGACAGGGAGGTATGCTACACCTTC. It is translated as CASSLCPDREVCYTF.